The sequence of this T cell receptor (beta chain) was determined in a study of cytomegalovirus exposure and HLA in healthy donors. Broader study findings: Later work showed greater clonal expansion in HLA-associated TCR beta chains than in equally common others. Some 150 TCR beta chains were listed as cytomegalovirus-associated. A later analysis reported that several of the most significant clusters appeared to be linked to common viral pathogens, among them Epstein-Barr virus.

CDR3 length equals 15 residues. Per germline, CDR1 LGHNT and CDR2 FRNRAP. V gave up 0 bases and J gave up 4 bases; unmatched junction bases: 6. With regard to this clone: Its antigen is currently unknown.

Primers included in the PCR were 60 Vbeta and 13 Jbeta primers. Here immunoSEQ multiplex PCR was the method, and the copy in TCRdb shows in-frame clones only, minus some. In the table there are 200,000 or so clones, 80% to 85% of which are singletons. The origin of this receptor is a woman in her 40s in good health and CMV-seronegative. Sequenced material: PBMCs. J is TRBJ2-7 and V is TRBV12-5; 7 nucleotides agree with TRBD1. The CDR3 DNA reads as TGTGCTAGTGGTTTGGTAGATGACAGGGCATACGAGCAGTACTTC. It is translated as CASGLVDDRAYEQYF.